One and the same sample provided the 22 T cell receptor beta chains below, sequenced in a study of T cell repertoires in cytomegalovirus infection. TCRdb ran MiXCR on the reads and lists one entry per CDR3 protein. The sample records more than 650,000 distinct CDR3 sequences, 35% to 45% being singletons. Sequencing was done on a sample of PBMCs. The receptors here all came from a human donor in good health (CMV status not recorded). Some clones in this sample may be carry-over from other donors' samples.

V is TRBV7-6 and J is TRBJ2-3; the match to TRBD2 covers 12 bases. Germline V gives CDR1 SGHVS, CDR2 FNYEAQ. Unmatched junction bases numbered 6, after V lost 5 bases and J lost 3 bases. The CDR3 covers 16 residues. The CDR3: CASSKWTSGDTDTQYF. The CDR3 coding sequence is TGTGCCAGCAGCAAGTGGACTAGCGGGGATACAGATACGCAGTATTTT.

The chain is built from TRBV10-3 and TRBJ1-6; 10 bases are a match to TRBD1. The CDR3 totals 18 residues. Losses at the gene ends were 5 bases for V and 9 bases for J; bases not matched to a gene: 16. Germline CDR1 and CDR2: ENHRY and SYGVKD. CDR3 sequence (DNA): TGTGCCATCAGTACCCGACCGAGACAGGGGGCGCCGGGTTCACCCCTCCACTTT. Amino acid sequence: CAISTRPRQGAPGSPLHF.

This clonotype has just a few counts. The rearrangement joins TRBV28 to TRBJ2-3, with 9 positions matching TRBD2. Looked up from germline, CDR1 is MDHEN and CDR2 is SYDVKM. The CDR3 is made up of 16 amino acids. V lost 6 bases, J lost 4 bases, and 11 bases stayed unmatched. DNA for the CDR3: TGTGCCAGCAGGGCCCTAGCGGGAATCTGGGCAGATACGCAGTATTTT. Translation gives CASRALAGIWADTQYF.

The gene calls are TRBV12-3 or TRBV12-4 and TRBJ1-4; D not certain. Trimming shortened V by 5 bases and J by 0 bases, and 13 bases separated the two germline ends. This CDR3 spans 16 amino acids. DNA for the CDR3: TGTGCCAGCAGTCCTTCCTACACCGCAACTAATGAAAAACTGTTTTTT. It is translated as CASSPSYTATNEKLFF.

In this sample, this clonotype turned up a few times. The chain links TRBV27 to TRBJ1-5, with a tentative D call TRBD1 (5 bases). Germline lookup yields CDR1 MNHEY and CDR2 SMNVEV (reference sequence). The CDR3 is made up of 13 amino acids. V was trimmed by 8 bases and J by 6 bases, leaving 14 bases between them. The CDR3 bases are TGTGCCAGCGGTCCAGGGAGGGCTCAGCCCCAGCATTTT. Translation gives CASGPGRAQPQHF.

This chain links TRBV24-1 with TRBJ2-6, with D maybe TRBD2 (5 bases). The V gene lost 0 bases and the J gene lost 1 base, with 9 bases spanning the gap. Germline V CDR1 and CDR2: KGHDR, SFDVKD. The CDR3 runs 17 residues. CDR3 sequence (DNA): TGTGCCACCAGTGATTTGAGCGGACCGTCTGGGGCCAACGTCCTGACTTTC. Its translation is CATSDLSGPSGANVLTF.

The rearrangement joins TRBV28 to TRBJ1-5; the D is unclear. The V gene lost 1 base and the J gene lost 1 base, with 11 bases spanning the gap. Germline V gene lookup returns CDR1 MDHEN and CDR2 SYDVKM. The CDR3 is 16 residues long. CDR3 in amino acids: CASSLSVRPSNQPQHF. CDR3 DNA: TGTGCCAGCAGTTTATCGGTCAGACCAAGCAATCAGCCCCAGCATTTT.

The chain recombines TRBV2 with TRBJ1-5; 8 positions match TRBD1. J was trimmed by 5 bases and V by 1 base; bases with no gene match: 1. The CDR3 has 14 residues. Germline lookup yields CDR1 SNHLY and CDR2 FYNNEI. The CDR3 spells CASSEGTGYQPQHF. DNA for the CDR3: TGTGCCAGCAGTGAAGGGACAGGGTATCAGCCCCAGCATTTT.

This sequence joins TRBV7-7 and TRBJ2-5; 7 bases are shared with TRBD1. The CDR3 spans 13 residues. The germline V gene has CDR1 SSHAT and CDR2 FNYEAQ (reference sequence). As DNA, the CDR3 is TGTGCTAGCTGCGTCCACAGGGGAGAGACCCAGTACTTC. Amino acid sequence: CASCVHRGETQYF.

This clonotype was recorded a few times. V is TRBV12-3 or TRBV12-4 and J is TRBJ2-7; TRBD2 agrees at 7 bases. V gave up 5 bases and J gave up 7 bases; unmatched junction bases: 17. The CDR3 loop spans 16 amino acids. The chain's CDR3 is CASSPPLSGTSGEQYF. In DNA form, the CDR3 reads TGTGCCAGCAGTCCCCCCCTAAGCGGGACCTCTGGTGAGCAGTACTTC.

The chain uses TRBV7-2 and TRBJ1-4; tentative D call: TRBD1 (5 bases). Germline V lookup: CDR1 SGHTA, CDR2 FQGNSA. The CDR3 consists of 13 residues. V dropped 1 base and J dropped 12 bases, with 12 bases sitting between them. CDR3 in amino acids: CASSLGTSFQLFF. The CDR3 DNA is TGTGCCAGCAGCTTAGGGACATCGTTCCAACTGTTTTTT.

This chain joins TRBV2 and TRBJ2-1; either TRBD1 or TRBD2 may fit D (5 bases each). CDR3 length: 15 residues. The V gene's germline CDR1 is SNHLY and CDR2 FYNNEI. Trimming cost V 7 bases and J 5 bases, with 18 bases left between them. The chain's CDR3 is CASTITGRRDNEQFF. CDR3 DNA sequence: TGTGCCAGCACCATTACGGGACGGAGAGACAATGAGCAGTTCTTC. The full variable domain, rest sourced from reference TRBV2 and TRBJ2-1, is EPEVTQTPSHQVTQMGQEVILRCVPISNHLYFYWYRQILGQKVEFLVSFYNNEISEKSEIFDDQFSVERPDGSNFTLKIRSTKLEDSAMYFCASTITGRRDNEQFFGPGTRLTVL.

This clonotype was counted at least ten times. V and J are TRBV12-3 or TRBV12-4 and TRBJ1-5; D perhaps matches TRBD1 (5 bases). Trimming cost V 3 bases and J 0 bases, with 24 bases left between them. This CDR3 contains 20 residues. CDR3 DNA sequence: TGTGCCAGCAGTTTTAAGGGGCAGGCGGGGGGACTCTATAGCAATCAGCCCCAGCATTTT. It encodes CASSFKGQAGGLYSNQPQHF.

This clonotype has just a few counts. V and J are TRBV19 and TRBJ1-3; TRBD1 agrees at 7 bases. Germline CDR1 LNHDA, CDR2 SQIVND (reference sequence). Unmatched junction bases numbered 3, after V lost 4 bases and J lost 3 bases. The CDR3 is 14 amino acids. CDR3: CASSTTGVGNTIYF. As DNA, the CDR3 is TGTGCCAGTAGTACCACAGGGGTTGGAAACACCATATATTTT.

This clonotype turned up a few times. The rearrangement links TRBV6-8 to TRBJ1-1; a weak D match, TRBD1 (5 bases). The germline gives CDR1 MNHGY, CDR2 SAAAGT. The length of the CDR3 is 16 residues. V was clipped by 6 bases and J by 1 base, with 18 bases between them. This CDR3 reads CASSLIAGTANTEAFF. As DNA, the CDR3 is TGTGCCAGCAGCCTTATCGCCGGGACCGCGAACACTGAAGCTTTCTTT.

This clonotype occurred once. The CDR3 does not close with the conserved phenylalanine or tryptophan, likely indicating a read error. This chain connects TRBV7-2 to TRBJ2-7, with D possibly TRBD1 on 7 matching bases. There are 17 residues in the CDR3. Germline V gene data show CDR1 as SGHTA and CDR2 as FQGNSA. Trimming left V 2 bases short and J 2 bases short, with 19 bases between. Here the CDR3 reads CASSLRANRGLPYEQYL. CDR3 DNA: TGTGCCAGCAGCTTACGCGCAAACAGGGGACTTCCCTACGAGCAGTACTTA.

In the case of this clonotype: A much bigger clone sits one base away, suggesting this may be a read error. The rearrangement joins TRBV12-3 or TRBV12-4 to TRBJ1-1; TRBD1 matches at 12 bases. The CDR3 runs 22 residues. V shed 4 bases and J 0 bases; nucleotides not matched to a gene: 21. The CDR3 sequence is CASSSRGLVNLGTGGLNTEAFF. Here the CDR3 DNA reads TGTGCCAGCAGTTCCCGGGGGTTAGTCAACTTGGGGACAGGGGGCTTGAACACTGAAGCTTTCTTT.

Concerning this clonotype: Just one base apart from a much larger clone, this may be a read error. The CDR3 DNA follows: TGTGCCAGCAGCACAGGGGGCTGTACTGAAGCTTTCTTT. Amino acid sequence: CASSTGGCTEAFF. The rearrangement links TRBV7-6 to TRBJ1-1, with 9 bases matching TRBD1. This CDR3 is 13 amino acids long. CDR1 and CDR2 from the germline V gene are SGHVS and FNYEAQ. V was clipped by 5 bases and J by 5 bases; unmatched bases: 3.

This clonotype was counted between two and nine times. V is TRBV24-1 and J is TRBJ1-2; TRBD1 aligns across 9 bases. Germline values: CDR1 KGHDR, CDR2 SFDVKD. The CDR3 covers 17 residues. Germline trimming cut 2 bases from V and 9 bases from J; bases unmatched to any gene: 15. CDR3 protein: CATSDWRSGQGRARYTF. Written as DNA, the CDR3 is TGTGCCACCAGTGATTGGAGATCGGGACAGGGAAGGGCTCGCTACACCTTC.

CDR3 nucleotides: TGTGCCAGCAGCTTAGTTCCGGGGTCAGATACGCAGTATTTT. It yields the protein CASSLVPGSDTQYF. The rearrangement links TRBV7-4 to TRBJ2-3; D is possibly TRBD2 (5 bases). Trimming took 1 base from V and 4 from J, leaving 9 bases between them. The CDR3 is made up of 14 amino acids. Looked up from germline, CDR1 is SGHVT and CDR2 is SQSDAQ.

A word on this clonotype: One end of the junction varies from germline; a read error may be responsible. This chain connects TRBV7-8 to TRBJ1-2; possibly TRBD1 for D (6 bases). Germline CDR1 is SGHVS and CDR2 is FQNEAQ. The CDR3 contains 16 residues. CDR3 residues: CASSGSQGAPSYGYPF. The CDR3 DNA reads TGTGCCAGCAGCGGCTCACAGGGCGCCCCTTCCTATGGCTACCCCTTC.

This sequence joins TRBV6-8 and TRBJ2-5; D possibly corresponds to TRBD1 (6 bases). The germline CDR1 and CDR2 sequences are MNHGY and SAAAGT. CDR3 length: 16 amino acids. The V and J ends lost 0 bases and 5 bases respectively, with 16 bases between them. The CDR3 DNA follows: TGTGCCAGCAGTTACTCGGGCAGGGGTGGGTGGGAGACCCAGTACTTC. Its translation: CASSYSGRGGWETQYF.